This T cell receptor (beta chain) was documented in a study of cytomegalovirus exposure and HLA in healthy donors. The germline V gene has CDR1 SEHNR and CDR2 FQNEAQ (reference sequence). The CDR3 runs 14 residues. The V end lost 3 bases, the J end lost 4 bases, and 12 bases lay between the germline ends. PCR used 60 Vbeta primers and 13 Jbeta primers. Generated by immunoSEQ multiplex PCR, the TCRdb table keeps only in-frame clones and is missing some. The repertoire holds under 200,000 clones, 75% seen once, with about 3% in the top ten. The V and J genes are TRBV7-9 and TRBJ1-1; tentatively, D is TRBD1 (6 bases). This sequence originates from a woman between 45 and 60 years old in good health and CMV-seropositive. Source material: PBMCs. This chain's CDR3 is CASSFSGVRTEAFF. CDR3 in DNA: TGTGCCAGCAGCTTCTCAGGGGTGCGCACTGAAGCTTTCTTT.